The 3 T cell receptor beta chains listed next were all sequenced from one sample in a study of T cells in tuberculosis (dated by TCRdb to 2016 to 2018). The library came from the immunoSEQ multiplex PCR assay. Sourced from immuneACCESS, this table was stored by TCRdb with only in-frame sequences that have V and J called. A share of the clones is absent; for the studies checked, an unresolved V gene accounts for under half, and the remainder has no known explanation. Across this sample there are roughly 35,000 clones, with about nine tenths seen only once. 2% to 2.5% of the sample is held by the ten biggest clonotypes. The specimen was PBMCs. Receptors originate from a donor aged 10-29 years with latent tuberculosis or without tuberculosis infection.

J is TRBJ2-7 and V is TRBV6-5; the match to TRBD1 covers 8 bases. The CDR3 is made up of 14 amino acids. Germline trimming cut 0 bases from V and 7 bases from J; bases unmatched to any gene: 5. Germline CDR1 reads MNHEY; CDR2 reads SVGAGI. As DNA, the CDR3 is TGTGCCAGCAGTTACTCTCCCAGGGGGCGTGAGCAGTACTTC. It translates to CASSYSPRGREQYF.

This sequence joins TRBV27 and TRBJ1-1; TRBD1 is a possible D gene (6 bases). Trimming took 4 bases from V and 0 from J, leaving 12 bases between them. Germline loops: CDR1 MNHEY, CDR2 SMNVEV (reference sequence). CDR3 length equals 15 residues. The CDR3: CASSYHRDMNTEAFF. The CDR3 DNA reads TGTGCCAGCAGTTACCACAGGGATATGAACACTGAAGCTTTCTTT.

This chain links TRBV2 with TRBJ2-7; D perhaps matches TRBD2 (6 bases). V shed 3 bases and J shed 6 bases, with 15 bases lying between them. The CDR3 loop spans 14 amino acids. CDR1 and CDR2 (germline): SNHLY, FYNNEI. CDR3 in DNA: TGTGCCAGCAGTGAGACGGGAGTAAGATCCGAGCAGTACTTC. Its translation is CASSETGVRSEQYF.